Below are 32 T cell receptor beta chains sequenced from a single sample in a study of glioma-infiltrating T cells. Using RNA template, CDR3s of TCR alpha and beta were amplified with iRepertoire arm-PCR. TCRdb ran MiXCR on the multiplex PCR reads and lists one entry per CDR3 protein. The sample lists approximately 40,000 distinct CDR3 sequences, around 24% occurring once. The sample taken for sequencing was glioma tissue, nonneoplastic brain tissue, or PBMCs (not recorded which). These receptors were obtained from a human donor with low-grade glioma or glioblastoma, undergoing nonglioma brain surgery, or in good health (not recorded which).

This chain joins TRBV15 and TRBJ2-5, with TRBD1 matching over 9 bases. This CDR3 region has 18 residues. V was clipped by 3 bases and J by 4 bases; unmatched bases: 15. Germline lookup yields CDR1 LNHNV and CDR2 YYDKDF (reference sequence). The CDR3 sequence is CATSSYPGGQGEGETQYF. The DNA of the CDR3 is TGTGCCACCAGCAGCTATCCAGGGGGACAGGGAGAAGGAGAGACCCAGTACTTC.

This clonotype was picked up many times. Written as DNA, the CDR3 is TGTGCCAGCACACACACAGGGAACACAGATACGCAGTATTTT. Translation gives CASTHTGNTDTQYF. The V gene is TRBV12-3 or TRBV12-4, the J gene TRBJ2-3, with D tentatively TRBD1 (6 bases). The CDR3 loop spans 14 amino acids. Trimming removed 7 bases at V and 2 bases at J, with 13 bases between.

Many counts were recorded for this clonotype. DNA for the CDR3: TGTGCCAGCAGTTTAGTCCCCCCCATCTCGACTAGCGGCTACGAGCAGTACTTC. This encodes CASSLVPPISTSGYEQYF. The gene calls are TRBV27 and TRBJ2-7; 9 nucleotides agree with TRBD2. CDR1 is MNHEY, CDR2 SMNVEV, per germline (reference sequence). This CDR3 region has 18 residues. Losses at the gene ends were 2 bases for V and 3 bases for J; bases not matched to a gene: 14.

In its sample, this clonotype was seen many times. The chain has TRBV6-2 or TRBV6-3 and TRBJ2-3; D possibly corresponds to TRBD2 (6 bases). The length of the CDR3 is 17 residues. The V gene lost 0 bases and the J gene lost 1 base, with 14 bases spanning the gap. Germline loops: CDR1 MNHEY, CDR2 SVGEGT. The CDR3 protein is CASSYSFEGGGTDTQYF. In DNA, the CDR3 is TGTGCCAGCAGTTACTCCTTCGAGGGAGGCGGCACAGATACGCAGTATTTT.

The sample holds many counts of this clonotype. V gene TRBV4-2 combines with J gene TRBJ2-7, with TRBD2 matching 8 bases. The germline gives CDR1 LGHNA, CDR2 YNFKEQ. V lost 0 bases and J lost 3; bases outside the gene matches: 7. CDR3 size: 16 residues. The CDR3 nucleotides are TGTGCCAGCAGCCAAGATACCGGGGGGGGATACTACGAGCAGTACTTC. Residues: CASSQDTGGGYYEQYF.

This clonotype was recorded many times. The genes are TRBV6-2 or TRBV6-3 and TRBJ1-3; D is unresolved. The CDR3 runs 18 residues. The germline V gene has CDR1 MNHEY and CDR2 SVGEGT. Trimming removed 0 bases at V and 1 base at J, with 16 bases between. CDR3 protein: CASSYSIPDYLSGNTIYF. CDR3 bases: TGTGCCAGCAGTTACTCGATCCCGGATTATCTGTCTGGAAACACCATATATTTT.

This clonotype was observed many times. The chain couples TRBV6-1 to TRBJ2-1, with D perhaps matching TRBD1 (5 bases). Trimming removed 6 bases from V and 10 bases from J, with 16 bases in between. Per the germline V gene, CDR1 is MNHNS and CDR2 is SASEGT. The length of the CDR3 is 13 residues. The CDR3 sequence is CASSSTQGLEQFF. DNA for the CDR3: TGTGCCAGCAGCTCAACCCAGGGATTGGAGCAGTTCTTC.

The V and J genes are TRBV5-4 and TRBJ2-7; D is possibly TRBD1 or TRBD2 (6 bases each). The V and J ends lost 9 bases and 2 bases respectively, with 18 bases between them. CDR3 length equals 14 residues. Germline V gene sequence: CDR1 SGHNT, CDR2 YYREEE (reference sequence). CDR3 amino acids: CANNERGAPYEQYF. The CDR3 DNA reads TGTGCCAACAACGAGAGGGGGGCCCCCTACGAGCAGTACTTC.

This clonotype was counted many times. The chain employs TRBV10-3 and TRBJ2-3; perhaps TRBD1 as D (5 bases). CDR1 is ENHRY, CDR2 SYGVKD, per germline. CDR3 length equals 15 residues. Trimming shortened V by 4 bases and J by 0 bases, and 11 bases separated the two germline ends. The CDR3, as DNA: TGTGCCATCAGTGCTCAGGGCCCTAGCACAGATACGCAGTATTTT. It is translated as CAISAQGPSTDTQYF.

The chain joins TRBV9 to TRBJ2-1; 10 nucleotides agree with TRBD2. The CDR3 is made up of 15 amino acids. Trimming removed 5 bases from V and 7 bases from J; junction bases left unmatched: 9. Per germline, CDR1 SGDLS and CDR2 YYNGEE. CDR3: CASSVGLAQVNEQFF. Here the CDR3 DNA reads TGTGCCAGCAGTGTGGGACTAGCGCAGGTGAATGAGCAGTTCTTC.

This clonotype was observed many times. V is TRBV2 and J is TRBJ2-2; maybe TRBD1 (5 bases). V lost 7 bases and J 0 bases, leaving 9 bases between the germline ends. The CDR3 extends over 14 amino acids. CDR1 SNHLY and CDR2 FYNNEI come from the germline V gene. CDR3 sequence (DNA): TGTGCCAGCAAAAGGACAACGAACACCGGGGAGCTGTTTTTT. Protein: CASKRTTNTGELFF.

This clonotype was found many times. The chain has TRBV6-6 and TRBJ2-7; possibly TRBD1 for D (5 bases). The length of the CDR3 is 16 residues. Germline assignment: CDR1 MNHNY and CDR2 SVGAGI (reference sequence). Trimming took 0 bases from V and 3 from J, leaving 15 bases between them. DNA of the CDR3: TGTGCCAGCAGTTACTCACCCCAAGGGGCCTACTACGAGCAGTACTTC. Its protein is CASSYSPQGAYYEQYF.

Turning to this clonotype: A much larger clone lies one base from this, so it may be a read error. V is TRBV7-9 and J is TRBJ1-2, with D possibly being TRBD1 (6 bases). V was cut by 5 bases and J by 4 bases, with 17 bases left in between. Germline values: CDR1 SEHNR, CDR2 FQNEAQ (reference sequence). This CDR3 is 15 amino acids long. CDR3 region: CASSDCGGGFYGYTF. Written as DNA, the CDR3 is TGTGCCAGCAGCGACTGCGGGGGCGGGTTCTATGGCTACACCTTC.

In its sample, this clonotype was seen a few times. The rearrangement joins TRBV29-1 to TRBJ1-2; D unclear. CDR3 size: 12 residues. Germline CDR1 and CDR2: SQVTM and ANQGSEA. Trimming pared 5 bases from V and 6 bases from J, leaving 13 bases between. This CDR3 is CSVSSSYDGYTF. Here the CDR3 DNA reads TGCAGCGTTAGTAGTAGTTATGATGGCTACACCTTC.

This clonotype was seen repeatedly, ten times or more. The V call is TRBV4-1, the J call TRBJ1-2; maybe TRBD1 (5 bases). Germline assignment: CDR1 MGHRA and CDR2 YSYEKL. V shed 1 base and J shed 0 bases, with 15 bases lying between them. The CDR3 spans 17 residues. CDR3 bases: TGCGCCAGCAGCCAAGTCGTTAGAAGGGACCCTAACTATGGCTACACCTTC. Amino acid sequence: CASSQVVRRDPNYGYTF.

The sample holds many counts of this clonotype. The genes are TRBV12-3 or TRBV12-4 and TRBJ2-7, with 8 bases matching TRBD2. This CDR3 is built from 14 residues. V shed 6 bases and J 9 bases; nucleotides not matched to a gene: 13. CDR3 region: CASSPDGGREGQYF. In nucleotides, the CDR3 is TGTGCCAGCAGCCCCGATGGGGGCCGGGAGGGGCAGTACTTC.

This clonotype appeared many times. This rearrangement joins TRBV20-1 to TRBJ2-3; TRBD2 matches 11 bases. The V and J ends lost 0 bases and 3 bases, in that order; junction bases with no gene match: 11. Germline-derived CDR1 and CDR2 are DFQATT and SNEGSKA (reference sequence). CDR3 length: 18 residues. CDR3 sequence (DNA): TGCAGTGCTAGAGACCCGTCTAGCGGGAGGCTCGGGACAGATACGCAGTATTTT. Translating gives CSARDPSSGRLGTDTQYF.

The chain has TRBV3-1 and TRBJ2-3; D is unclear. Trimming took off 3 bases at V and 10 bases at J, with 14 bases between the two ends. The CDR3 has 13 amino acids. The germline V gene encodes CDR1 LGHDT and CDR2 YNNKEL (reference sequence). The CDR3 loop is CASSHNPTVAQYF. CDR3 bases: TGTGCCAGCAGCCACAATCCTACCGTCGCGCAGTATTTT.

The chain is built from TRBV30 and TRBJ1-6, with no clear D. The CDR3 is made up of 10 amino acids. The germline CDR1 and CDR2 sequences are GTSNPN and SVGIG (reference sequence). Trimming cost V 2 bases and J 15 bases, with 8 bases left between them. The CDR3 sequence is CAWSSGLLHF. CDR3 bases: TGTGCCTGGAGTTCTGGTCTCCTCCACTTT.

Many counts were recorded for this clonotype. The J gene is TRBJ2-5, the V gene TRBV3-1; D is undetermined. Trimming took 1 base from V and 2 from J, leaving 11 bases between them. The CDR3 covers 15 residues. Germline assignment: CDR1 LGHDT and CDR2 YNNKEL (reference sequence). The CDR3 reads CASSQVGVLQETQYF. The CDR3 region has the DNA TGTGCCAGCAGCCAAGTTGGGGTTCTGCAAGAGACCCAGTACTTC.

In its sample, this clonotype was seen many times. J is TRBJ2-1 and V is TRBV7-9, with a possible D match to TRBD1 (6 bases). This CDR3 has 14 residues. Deletions cut 5 bases from V and 12 bases from J, with 20 bases between. Germline-derived CDR1 and CDR2 are SEHNR and FQNEAQ (reference sequence). The CDR3 bases are TGTGCCAGCAGCCAGGGACAAGGCCCTTTGGGGCAGTTCTTC. Its protein product is CASSQGQGPLGQFF.

The chain carries TRBV4-1 and TRBJ2-1; possible D gene TRBD1, 5 bases. The length of the CDR3 is 15 residues. CDR1 and CDR2 from the germline V gene are MGHRA and YSYEKL. Trimming left V 3 bases short and J 3 bases short, with 12 bases between. The CDR3 is CASSQLQEFYNEQFF. DNA for the CDR3: TGCGCCAGCAGCCAGTTACAGGAATTCTACAATGAGCAGTTCTTC.

Points on this clonotype: This sequence may be a read error, since a much larger clone differs from it by one base. The chain has TRBV2 and TRBJ2-5; no firm D call. Germline V gene lookup returns CDR1 SNHLY and CDR2 FYNNEI. This CDR3 comprises 11 residues. The CDR3 sequence: CASREAETRYF. The DNA for the CDR3 is TGTGCCAGCCGAGAGGCAGAGACCCGGTACTTC.

This chain links TRBV12-3 or TRBV12-4 with TRBJ2-7, with TRBD1 as a possible D gene (6 bases). Between the trimmed V and J ends, which lost 8 bases and 6 bases, there was a span of 14 bases. The CDR3 covers 12 residues. The CDR3 region is CASGWTATEQYF. DNA for the CDR3: TGTGCCAGCGGATGGACAGCGACCGAGCAGTACTTC.

This clonotype was observed at least ten times. The chain is built from TRBV20-1 and TRBJ1-2; 8 bases are a match to TRBD1. V was pared by 5 bases and J by 5 bases, with 10 bases of the junction left unmatched. The CDR3 is made up of 14 amino acids. Germline V CDR1 and CDR2: DFQATT, SNEGSKA (reference sequence). This CDR3 is CSAWTGTTVYGYTF. In DNA, the CDR3 is TGCAGTGCTTGGACAGGGACGACTGTATATGGCTACACCTTC.

This clonotype was observed at least ten times. V gene TRBV12-3 or TRBV12-4 combines with J gene TRBJ1-1; D may be TRBD1 (6 bases). The V and J ends lost 6 bases and 4 bases respectively, with 9 bases between them. The CDR3 loop spans 12 amino acids. CDR3 amino acids: CASRGDTTEAFF. Here the CDR3 DNA reads TGTGCCAGCAGGGGGGACACCACTGAAGCTTTCTTT.

This clonotype came up many times. This rearrangement joins TRBV12-3 or TRBV12-4 to TRBJ1-5; 7 bases agree with TRBD1. The CDR3 is made up of 13 amino acids. The trim removed 6 bases at V and 5 bases at J, leaving 4 bases unmatched. The chain's CDR3 is CASSRQGHQPQHF. The CDR3 nucleotides read TGTGCCAGCAGCCGACAGGGTCATCAGCCCCAGCATTTT.

The chain recombines TRBV29-1 with TRBJ2-5; D might be TRBD1 or TRBD2, each matching 5 bases. The V end was cut by 3 bases, the J end by 2 bases, with 13 bases between. CDR1 and CDR2 (germline): SQVTM, ANQGSEA. The CDR3 runs to 14 residues. The CDR3 loop is CSVDGTVFQETQYF. CDR3 DNA sequence: TGCAGCGTTGATGGGACGGTATTTCAAGAGACCCAGTACTTC.

This clonotype was counted between two and nine times. The rearrangement uses TRBV4-1 and TRBJ1-3, with a possible D match to TRBD1 (6 bases). V lost 0 bases, J lost 1 base, and 7 bases lay in between. Germline V gene lookup returns CDR1 MGHRA and CDR2 YSYEKL. The CDR3 consists of 15 residues. The CDR3 protein is CASSQDQGSGNTIYF. The CDR3 nucleotides are TGCGCCAGCAGCCAAGATCAGGGGTCTGGAAACACCATATATTTT.

There are a few counts of this clonotype. DNA of the CDR3: TGTGCCAGCAGCTTGTCGGGACAGGGAGGGGAGACCCAGTACTTC. Translation: CASSLSGQGGETQYF. The rearrangement links TRBV5-4 to TRBJ2-5, with 9 nucleotides matching TRBD1. The V gene's germline CDR1 is SGHNT and CDR2 YYREEE (reference sequence). Trimming cost V 1 base and J 5 bases; bases outside gene matches: 6. The CDR3 loop spans 15 amino acids.

Comments on this clonotype: This may be a read error, as it is one base from a much larger clone. This rearrangement joins TRBV4-1 to TRBJ2-7, with D tentatively TRBD2 (5 bases). Trimming left V 6 bases short and J 4 bases short, with 19 bases between. The CDR3 contains 15 residues. The V gene's germline CDR1 is MGHRA and CDR2 YSYEKL. CDR3 region: CASRPYRQEGYEQYF. Written as DNA, the CDR3 is TGCGCCAGCAGACCTTACCGGCAAGAGGGATACGAGCAGTACTTC.

This clonotype was seen only a few times. The rearrangement joins TRBV7-9 to TRBJ2-7; TRBD1 agrees at 9 bases. V lost 1 base to trimming and J lost 2 bases; unmatched junction nucleotides: 6. Germline V CDR1 and CDR2: SEHNR, FQNEAQ (reference sequence). The CDR3 spans 16 residues. CDR3 sequence: CASSLVETGGTYEQYF. In DNA, the CDR3 is TGTGCCAGCAGCTTAGTTGAGACAGGGGGTACCTACGAGCAGTACTTC.